These 27 T cell receptor beta chains were sequenced from one sample in a study of post-analysis software for immune sequencing data. General study results and limits: A handful of TRBV segments were significantly more frequent in patients than in controls. TRBV5-6, TRBV5-1 and TRBV20-1 were among these segments.

Which antigens these TCRs recognize remains unknown. The library was made from cDNA and included unique molecular identifiers. TCRdb re-called the PCR reads with MiXCR, one entry per CDR3 protein. The sample holds 150,000 to 200,000 distinct CDR3 sequences, around 28% seen once. The sequencing input was blood. The receptors come from a girl aged 10-17 years with multiple sclerosis.

This clonotype was counted between two and nine times. It may be a read error: a sequence one base away is much more abundant. The rearrangement links TRBV7-6 to TRBJ2-7; 8 positions match TRBD1. Germline V CDR1 and CDR2: SGHVS, FNYEAQ. This CDR3 region has 14 residues. CDR3 nucleotide sequence: TGTGCCGGCAGCTTAGGACAGGGTCCCTACGAGCAGTACTTC. Its protein product is CAGSLGQGPYEQYF. The full variable domain, rest sourced from reference TRBV7-6 and TRBJ2-7, is GAGVSQSPRYKVTKRGQDVALRCDPISGHVSLYWYRQALGQGPEFLTYFNYEAQQDKSGLPNDRFSAERPEGSISTLTIQRTEQRDSAMYRCAGSLGQGPYEQYFGPGTRLTVT.

The chain couples TRBV11-2 to TRBJ2-5, with 9 bases matching TRBD2. Germline V CDR1 and CDR2: SGHAT, FQNNGV. V gave up 0 bases and J gave up 11 bases; unmatched junction bases: 19. The CDR3 length is 18 residues. The CDR3: CASSLEWSYSGGMDEQYF. The CDR3 DNA is TGTGCCAGCAGCTTAGAATGGTCCTACAGCGGGGGGATGGATGAGCAGTACTTC.

The chain recombines TRBV10-3 with TRBJ2-7; TRBD2 aligns across 16 bases. V was pared by 5 bases and J by 4 bases, with 8 bases of the junction left unmatched. Per germline, CDR1 ENHRY and CDR2 SYGVKD. The length of the CDR3 is 17 residues. The CDR3 nucleotides read TGTGCCATCAGTCCGGGACTAGCGGGAGGGAAAGATTACGAGCAGTACTTC. As protein: CAISPGLAGGKDYEQYF.

This clonotype was detected a few times. The chain employs TRBV7-9 and TRBJ2-1; D not resolved. The V end lost 5 bases, the J end lost 0 bases, and 17 bases lay between the germline ends. Germline loops: CDR1 SEHNR, CDR2 FQNEAQ (reference sequence). The CDR3 extends over 17 amino acids. The CDR3 DNA reads TGTGCCAGCAGCGCCCAGGTAGGCGCGCTCTCCTACAATGAGCAGTTCTTC. The encoded protein is CASSAQVGALSYNEQFF.

Turning to this clonotype: One end of the junction does not line up with germline, which may come from a read error. V is TRBV2 and J is TRBJ1-2; 7 bases line up with TRBD1. Per germline, CDR1 SNHLY and CDR2 FYNNEI. This CDR3 contains 15 residues. CDR3 sequence: CASTGQADANYGHTF. CDR3 sequence (DNA): TGTGCCAGCACCGGACAGGCCGATGCGAACTATGGCCACACCTTC.

This clonotype has just one count. The chain has TRBV20-1 and TRBJ2-3; 10 bases match TRBD2. The V and J ends lost 5 bases and 2 bases, in that order; junction bases with no gene match: 7. Germline CDR1 reads DFQATT; CDR2 reads SNEGSKA (reference sequence). This CDR3 is 15 amino acids long. The CDR3 here is CSAVAGTSVTDTQYF. The CDR3 DNA follows: TGCAGTGCTGTAGCCGGGACTAGCGTCACAGATACGCAGTATTTT.

This chain links TRBV5-1 with TRBJ2-1, with TRBD2 matching 9 bases. CDR1 and CDR2 (germline): SGHRS, YFSETQ. The V gene end was trimmed by 0 bases and the J gene end by 3 bases; junction bases not matched to a gene: 7. The length of the CDR3 is 17 residues. This chain's CDR3 is CASSLESSGMYYNEQFF. The CDR3 nucleotides are TGCGCCAGCAGCTTGGAGTCTAGCGGGATGTACTACAATGAGCAGTTCTTC.

This clonotype was counted many times. The V gene is TRBV7-2, the J gene TRBJ2-7; 10 bases are a match to TRBD2. Germline V gene lookup returns CDR1 SGHTA and CDR2 FQGNSA. J was trimmed by 6 bases and V by 0 bases; bases with no gene match: 8. This CDR3 region has 16 residues. CDR3 amino acids: CASSLASGRLGGEQYF. The CDR3 DNA reads as TGTGCCAGCAGCTTAGCTAGCGGGAGGTTGGGCGGCGAGCAGTACTTC.

This clonotype occurred many times. The genes are TRBV7-9 and TRBJ2-7; TRBD1 might be the D (6 bases). The CDR3 consists of 13 residues. Germline V gives CDR1 SEHNR, CDR2 FQNEAQ (reference sequence). V shed 5 bases and J shed 6 bases, with 14 bases lying between them. CDR3 sequence reads: CASSLDRTVEQYF. The DNA of the CDR3 is TGTGCCAGCAGCCTCGACAGGACAGTCGAGCAGTACTTC.

The chain joins TRBV28 to TRBJ1-4; maybe TRBD1 (6 bases). V lost 7 bases, J lost 8 bases, and 11 bases lay in between. This CDR3 spans 12 amino acids. Germline CDR1 reads MDHEN; CDR2 reads SYDVKM. The CDR3 sequence: CASNKDREKLFF. Written as DNA, the CDR3 is TGTGCCAGCAACAAAGACAGGGAAAAACTGTTTTTT.

On this clonotype itself: A much larger clone sits a single nucleotide away, making a read error possible. This sequence joins TRBV3-1 and TRBJ1-2, with D hard to call. This CDR3 contains 14 residues. Germline loops: CDR1 LGHDT, CDR2 YNNKEL (reference sequence). Trimming left V 4 bases short and J 7 bases short, with 16 bases between. CDR3 coding DNA: TGTGCCAGCAGCCGAGAGGAGAGGATCGGTGGCTACACCTTC. This gives the protein CASSREERIGGYTF.

The gene calls are TRBV10-3 and TRBJ2-2; D call uncertain. Germline-derived CDR1 and CDR2 are ENHRY and SYGVKD. The CDR3 runs 13 residues. Trimming shortened V by 6 bases and J by 11 bases, and 16 bases separated the two germline ends. The CDR3 region is CAISDNRSGELFF. The CDR3 DNA reads as TGTGCCATCAGCGATAATCGGTCAGGAGAGCTGTTTTTT.

This clonotype has more than one count but fewer than ten. It may be a read error: a sequence one base away is much more abundant. The chain carries TRBV12-3 or TRBV12-4 and TRBJ2-1, with D unclear. The ends were cut back, 11 bases at V and 8 bases at J, with 16 bases in the middle. The CDR3 consists of 12 residues. Here the CDR3 reads CASQSGGDEQFF. CDR3 coding DNA: TGTGCCTCCCAATCGGGTGGGGATGAGCAGTTCTTC.

This clonotype was detected ten times or more. The chain employs TRBV4-1 and TRBJ2-7; D ambiguous. This CDR3 has 14 amino acids. The germline gives CDR1 MGHRA, CDR2 YSYEKL. Trimming cost V 1 base and J 0 bases, with 7 bases left between them. The chain's CDR3 is CASSQVGASYEQYF. The CDR3 DNA sequence: TGCGCCAGCAGCCAAGTTGGTGCCTCCTACGAGCAGTACTTC.

This chain connects TRBV3-1 to TRBJ2-1, with D possibly matching TRBD2 (5 bases). CDR1 LGHDT and CDR2 YNNKEL come from the germline V gene (reference sequence). The CDR3 extends over 13 amino acids. V was trimmed by 4 bases and J by 9 bases, leaving 13 bases between them. The CDR3 coding sequence is TGTGCCAGCAGCCCTGAGACTAAGGGTGAGCAGTTCTTC. It yields the protein CASSPETKGEQFF.

This clonotype was recorded at least ten times. The chain recombines TRBV15 with TRBJ2-7, with 9 bases fitting TRBD1. In germline, CDR1 is LNHNV, CDR2 YYDKDF (reference sequence). CDR3 length: 16 amino acids. The V and J ends lost 0 bases and 7 bases, in that order; junction bases with no gene match: 10. DNA for the CDR3: TGTGCCACCAGCAGAGATAGTCGGGACAGGGAAGATGAGCAGTACTTC. Protein: CATSRDSRDREDEQYF.

This clonotype was counted only a few times. This may be a read error, as it is one base from a much larger clone. The J gene is TRBJ2-5, the V gene TRBV5-1, with D possibly TRBD1 on 5 matching bases. The V gene's germline CDR1 is SGHRS and CDR2 YFSETQ. The CDR3 is made up of 16 amino acids. CDR3 nucleotides: TGCGCCAGCAGCTTGGCGGGCAGGGTAGAGGAAGAGGCCCAGTACTTC. Its translation is CASSLAGRVEEEAQYF.

This clonotype was seen once. Since a much larger clone is just one base distant, this may be a read error. This chain links TRBV27 with TRBJ2-1; 7 bases line up with TRBD1. Germline CDR1 reads MNHEY; CDR2 reads SMNVEV (reference sequence). The CDR3 is 20 residues long. J gave up 9 bases and V 5 bases, and 28 bases lay outside the gene matches. The CDR3 sequence: CASSGHSLARPGQSFSEQFF. In DNA, the CDR3 is TGTGCCAGCAGTGGACACTCCCTAGCCCGGCCGGGACAGAGCTTTAGTGAGCAGTTCTTC.

This clonotype has more than one count but fewer than ten. The chain couples TRBV13 to TRBJ1-1, with D tentatively TRBD1 (6 bases). V lost 0 bases and J 2 bases, leaving 13 bases between the germline ends. The germline CDR1 and CDR2 sequences are PRHDT and FYEKMQ (reference sequence). The CDR3 has 16 residues. The CDR3 region has the DNA TGTGCCAGCAGCTTAGGCGGGGGCGAGTTTAACACTGAAGCTTTCTTT. This encodes CASSLGGGEFNTEAFF.

This clonotype was picked up a small number of times. This chain joins TRBV10-3 and TRBJ2-5; the match to TRBD2 covers 12 bases. Trimming took 4 bases from V and 4 from J; bases not matched to a gene: 4. The CDR3 is made up of 15 amino acids. Germline assignment: CDR1 ENHRY and CDR2 SYGVKD. The chain's CDR3 is CAISVLAGGPETQYF. CDR3 nucleotides: TGTGCCATCAGTGTTCTAGCGGGAGGGCCAGAGACCCAGTACTTC.

At least ten counts were recorded for this clonotype. The gene calls are TRBV18 and TRBJ2-7; 8 positions agree with TRBD2. From germline, CDR1 is KGHSH and CDR2 LQKENI. Trimming cost V 6 bases and J 6 bases; bases outside gene matches: 13. CDR3 length: 15 residues. CDR3: CASSRGKREFAEQYF. The CDR3 region has the DNA TGTGCCAGCTCCCGAGGAAAGCGGGAGTTCGCCGAGCAGTACTTC.

Only a few counts were recorded for this clonotype. The CDR3 sequence is CASSPRGTSGNEQFF. For the CDR3, the DNA is TGTGCCAGCAGCCCCAGGGGGACTAGCGGCAATGAGCAGTTCTTC. The chain is built from TRBV9 and TRBJ2-1; 11 bases line up with TRBD2. The CDR3 contains 15 residues. Looked up from germline, CDR1 is SGDLS and CDR2 is YYNGEE. V shed 4 bases and J 6 bases; nucleotides not matched to a gene: 6.

This clonotype occurred many times. The chain combines TRBV5-1 with TRBJ2-7, with D perhaps assigned TRBD1 or TRBD2 (6 bases each). The CDR3 totals 15 residues. V lost 5 bases, J lost 2 bases, and 17 bases lay in between. The germline V gene has CDR1 SGHRS and CDR2 YFSETQ. Here the CDR3 reads CASRWGAAAAYEQYF. The CDR3 region has the DNA TGCGCCAGCAGATGGGGGGCAGCAGCCGCCTACGAGCAGTACTTC.

V is TRBV29-1 and J is TRBJ2-3; D possibly corresponds to TRBD2 (6 bases). The CDR3 has 13 amino acids. The germline V and J ends were trimmed by 3 bases and 5 bases, with 12 bases remaining between them. Germline V gene data show CDR1 as SQVTM and CDR2 as ANQGSEA. CDR3 sequence: CSVDLLAEDTQYF. CDR3 nucleotides: TGCAGCGTTGATTTACTAGCTGAAGATACGCAGTATTTT.

This chain uses TRBV10-2 with TRBJ1-2; D gene unclear. V was cut by 2 bases and J by 7 bases, with 14 bases left in between. The CDR3 has 14 amino acids. Looked up from germline, CDR1 is WSHSY and CDR2 is SAAADI. The CDR3 DNA sequence: TGCGCCAGCAGTGAGGCCTCGGAGAGCCGTGGCTACACCTTC. Protein: CASSEASESRGYTF.

Only a few counts were recorded for this clonotype. The chain employs TRBV21-1 and TRBJ1-2; the tabulated D call, TRBD1, remains unverified against the DNA. TRBV21-1 has pseudogene status. The CDR3 spans 18 residues. The CDR3 coding sequence is TGTGCCGGCAGCCCGAATTTCGTCGCCCCGGGGGAGAATAATGGCTACACCTTC. Translation gives CAGSPNFVAPGENNGYTF.

V gene TRBV30 combines with J gene TRBJ1-4, with D tentatively TRBD1 (6 bases). The germline gives CDR1 GTSNPN, CDR2 SVGIG (reference sequence). Trimming stripped 8 bases from V and 8 bases from J, with 12 bases between. The CDR3 consists of 11 residues. The CDR3 nucleotides read TGTGCCGGATCGGACAGAGAAAAACTGTTTTTT. Residues: CAGSDREKLFF.